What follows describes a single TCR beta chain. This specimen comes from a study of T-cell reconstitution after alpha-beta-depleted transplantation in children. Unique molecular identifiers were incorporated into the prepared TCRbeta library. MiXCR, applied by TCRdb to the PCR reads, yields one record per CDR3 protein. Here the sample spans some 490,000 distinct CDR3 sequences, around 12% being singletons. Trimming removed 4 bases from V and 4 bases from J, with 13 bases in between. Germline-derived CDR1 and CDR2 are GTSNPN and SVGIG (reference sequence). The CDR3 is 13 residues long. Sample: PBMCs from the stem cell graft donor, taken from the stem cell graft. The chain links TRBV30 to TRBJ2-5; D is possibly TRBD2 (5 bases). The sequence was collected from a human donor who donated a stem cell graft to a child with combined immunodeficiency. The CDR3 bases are TGTGCCTGGAAGAGAGGGAATCTAGAGACCCAGTACTTC. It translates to CAWKRGNLETQYF.